The 3 T cell receptor beta chains below were found in one sample sequenced in a study of T-cell reconstitution after alpha-beta-depleted transplantation in children. Library preparation (for TCRbeta) was performed with unique molecular identifiers. From the PCR reads, TCRdb called clonotypes with MiXCR, one entry per CDR3 protein. The sample records around 600,000 distinct CDR3 sequences, approximately 10% being singletons. The source material was PBMCs from the stem cell graft donor, sampled from the stem cell graft. The receptors come from a human donor who donated a stem cell graft to a child with acute myeloid leukemia.

This clonotype came up a few times. V usage is TRBV5-1 and J usage is TRBJ2-1, with 12 bases that match TRBD2. The CDR3 sequence is 15 residues long. Per the germline V gene, CDR1 is SGHRS and CDR2 is YFSETQ. The trim removed 7 bases at V and 6 bases at J, leaving 8 bases unmatched. CDR3 nucleotide sequence: TGCGCCAGCCAACATCCGGGACTAGCGGGCAATGAGCAGTTCTTC. Its translation is CASQHPGLAGNEQFF. The whole variable domain, remainder taken from reference TRBV5-1 and TRBJ2-1, is KAGVTQTPRYLIKTRGQQVTLSCSPISGHRSVSWYQQTPGQGLQFLFEYFSETQRNKGNFPGRFSGRQFSNSRSEMNVSTLELGDSALYLCASQHPGLAGNEQFFGPGTRLTVL.

This clonotype was seen a few times. The rearrangement joins TRBV7-8 to TRBJ2-2, with D perhaps TRBD1 (6 bases). The CDR3 is 17 residues long. V lost 1 base and J 4 bases, leaving 16 bases between the germline ends. CDR1 is SGHVS, CDR2 FQNEAQ, per germline. The DNA of the CDR3 is TGTGCCAGCAGCTTAGGGGTTAGGGGGAGCGGCACCGGGGAGCTGTTTTTT. Translating gives CASSLGVRGSGTGELFF.

This clonotype was detected many times. The chain couples TRBV2 to TRBJ2-1; the D is unclear. CDR3 size: 14 residues. Germline lookup yields CDR1 SNHLY and CDR2 FYNNEI. V lost 4 bases, J lost 5 bases, and 12 bases lay in between. The CDR3 DNA sequence: TGTGCCAGCAGTGCTGGGCAGACTCACAATGAGCAGTTCTTC. It yields the protein CASSAGQTHNEQFF. The full variable domain, rest sourced from reference TRBV2 and TRBJ2-1, is EPEVTQTPSHQVTQMGQEVILRCVPISNHLYFYWYRQILGQKVEFLVSFYNNEISEKSEIFDDQFSVERPDGSNFTLKIRSTKLEDSAMYFCASSAGQTHNEQFFGPGTRLTVL.